Listed below are T cell receptor beta chains from one sample, sequenced in a study of cytomegalovirus exposure and HLA in healthy donors. Repertoires were generated with immunoSEQ multiplex PCR, while TCRdb's copy carries only in-frame clones and drops some. The profile covers tens of thousands of clones, with approximately 75% appearing a single time and 5.4% taken by the ten largest. The sequenced sample was PBMCs. The source of these receptors is a woman in her thirties in good health and CMV-seronegative. CDR3s include the opening cysteine and the closing phenylalanine or tryptophan. A D gene is named only where the DNA matches it firmly. Clone size is shown for a subset of rows, as once, few, many or a class of expanded clone.

d_call j_call cdr3_length v_call clone_size cdr3_nt cdr3_aa
TRBD1 TRBJ1-2 17 TRBV28 . TGTGCCAGCAGTTTATCCGCCACAGGGGGCAGAGGTTATGGCTACACCTTC CASSLSATGGRGYGYTF
TRBD1 TRBJ1-2 14 TRBV2 . TGTGCCAGCAGCCCCGGGACAGGCATCTATGGCTACACCTTC CASSPGTGIYGYTF
TRBD1 TRBJ2-3 16 TRBV5-6 . TGTGCCAGCAGCTTGGAAGGGACAGCAATCACAGATACGCAGTATTTT CASSLEGTAITDTQYF
TRBD1 TRBJ1-3 18 TRBV5-5 . TGTGCCAGCAGCTTGACTCCCCTTAAGACAGGGCGTGGAAACACCATATATTTT CASSLTPLKTGRGNTIYF
. TRBJ1-2 15 TRBV19 few TGTGCCAGTAGTTCTTGGACAGATACCCTCTATGGCTACACCTTC CASSSWTDTLYGYTF
. TRBJ2-7 14 TRBV6-5 . TGTGCCAGCAGTTACAGGGGGGGTTCCTACGAGCAGTACTTC CASSYRGGSYEQYF
. TRBJ2-2 14 TRBV7-9 . TGTGCCAGCGGAGGGCTCGGTCTGGCCGGGGAGCTGTTTTTT CASGGLGLAGELFF
. TRBJ2-2 16 TRBV11-3 . TGTGCCAGCAGCCTAGGAATAGCGCCGGACGCCGGGGAGCTGTTTTTT CASSLGIAPDAGELFF
TRBD1 TRBJ2-1 12 TRBV5-1 . TGCGCCAGCAGTCAGGGGGCATATGAGCAGTTCTTC CASSQGAYEQFF
TRBD1 TRBJ2-7 13 TRBV28 . TGTGCCACCGGGGGACAGGCTTACTACGAGCAGTACTTC CATGGQAYYEQYF
. TRBJ2-7 15 TRBV11-2 . TGTGCCAGCAGCTTAGATAGGGGGGGCGCCTACGAGCAGTACTTC CASSLDRGGAYEQYF
. TRBJ1-2 13 TRBV28 . TGTGCCAGTTTTGGGGGGGGTTGGGATGGCTACACCTTC CASFGGGWDGYTF
. TRBJ1-1 12 TRBV29-1 once TGCAGCGTTGACCTCACGGACACTGAAGCTTTCTTT CSVDLTDTEAFF
. TRBJ1-1 14 TRBV10-1 . TGCGCCAGCAGTGAGACAGGGTTGAACACTGAAGCTTTCTTT CASSETGLNTEAFF
. TRBJ1-4 14 TRBV28 . TGTGCCAGCACCCCCATTGGGAGGAGTGAAAAACTGTTTTTT CASTPIGRSEKLFF
. TRBJ2-6 15 TRBV19 . TGTGCCAGTAGTTCCCCCGGTTCTGGGGCCAACGTCCTGACTTTC CASSSPGSGANVLTF
TRBD2 TRBJ2-5 13 TRBV2 . TGTGCCAGCACCACGGGACTAGCCGTGACCCAGTACTTC CASTTGLAVTQYF
. TRBJ1-5 16 TRBV7-2 . TGTGCCAGCAGCCTGGGGCCGAACAGCGTACTTAAGCGCCAGCATTTT CASSLGPNSVLKRQHF
. TRBJ2-1 17 TRBV10-3 . TGTGCCATCAGGTCCATAGGGGGTCTGGGATTTGGGAATGAGCAGTTCTTC CAIRSIGGLGFGNEQFF
TRBD1 TRBJ2-1 15 TRBV19 . TGTGCCAGTAGTACTACGCGGACAGGAGACAATGAGCAGTTCTTC CASSTTRTGDNEQFF
. TRBJ2-4 16 TRBV12-2 . TGTGCAAGTCGCTCCGCGGGGATTCTAGCCAAAAACATTCAGTACTTC CASRSAGILAKNIQYF
. TRBJ1-1 14 TRBV10-3 few TGTGCCATCAGCCTCCCAGGGGAAGGGACTGAAGCTTTCTTT CAISLPGEGTEAFF
. TRBJ2-3 11 TRBV28 once TGTGCCAGCAGTTTAGGTAGTACGCAGTATTTT CASSLGSTQYF
TRBD2 TRBJ2-7 14 TRBV28 . TGTGCCAGCAAAACTAGCGGGAGCCTCTACGAGCAGTACTTC CASKTSGSLYEQYF
TRBD2 TRBJ2-2 15 TRBV19 . TGTGCCAGTAGGCGAGCGGGAGGGCCGACCGGGGAGCTGTTTTTT CASRRAGGPTGELFF
. TRBJ1-1 13 TRBV6-1 . TGTGCCAGCAAAGAGACAAGTAACACTGAAGCTTTCTTT CASKETSNTEAFF
. TRBJ2-2 15 TRBV7-3 once TGTGCCAGCAGCTTAGGCTCGGGAAACACCGGGGAGCTGTTTTTT CASSLGSGNTGELFF
. TRBJ1-6 15 TRBV6-1 . TGTGCCAGCAGTTTAACCGGGAGAGGAGAGACACCCCTCCACTTT CASSLTGRGETPLHF
. TRBJ1-1 14 TRBV5-1 . TGCGCCAGCAGCTCGGGCCAAGGGGGCACTGAAGCTTTCTTT CASSSGQGGTEAFF
TRBD1 TRBJ1-2 19 TRBV9 . TGTGCCAGCAGCTCCCGGACCCGGACAGGGGCCCGCGATAACTATGGCTACACCTTC CASSSRTRTGARDNYGYTF
TRBD2 TRBJ2-3 16 TRBV9 . TGTGCCAGCAGCGGCGGACTAGCGGGGGCCTATGGTACGCAGTATTTT CASSGGLAGAYGTQYF
. TRBJ2-2 15 TRBV9 . TGTGCCAGCAGCGTAGGGCAGATGAACACCGGGGAGCTGTTTTTT CASSVGQMNTGELFF
. TRBJ2-7 16 TRBV15 . TGTGCCACCAGCAGTGTTTCCGGGACATTCATCTACGAGCAGTACTTC CATSSVSGTFIYEQYF
TRBD2 TRBJ2-5 13 TRBV28 . TGTGCCAGCCGGCGGCGGGAGGAAGAGGCCCAGTACTTC CASRRREEEAQYF
TRBD1 TRBJ2-7 14 TRBV27 few TGTGCCAGCAGTATGACAGGGTACCCCTACGAGCAGTACTTC CASSMTGYPYEQYF
. TRBJ1-1 14 TRBV7-9 . TGTGCCAGCAGCTTAGCAGGGGGGAACACTGAAGCTTTCTTT CASSLAGGNTEAFF
TRBD2 TRBJ2-1 19 TRBV14 . TGTGCCAGCAGCGCGCGACCAGGACTAGCGGGAGGGCCGAGCAATGAGCAGTTCTTC CASSARPGLAGGPSNEQFF
. TRBJ1-2 13 TRBV7-9 . TGTGCCAGCAGCTTAGTGGTCACATATGGCTACACCTTC CASSLVVTYGYTF